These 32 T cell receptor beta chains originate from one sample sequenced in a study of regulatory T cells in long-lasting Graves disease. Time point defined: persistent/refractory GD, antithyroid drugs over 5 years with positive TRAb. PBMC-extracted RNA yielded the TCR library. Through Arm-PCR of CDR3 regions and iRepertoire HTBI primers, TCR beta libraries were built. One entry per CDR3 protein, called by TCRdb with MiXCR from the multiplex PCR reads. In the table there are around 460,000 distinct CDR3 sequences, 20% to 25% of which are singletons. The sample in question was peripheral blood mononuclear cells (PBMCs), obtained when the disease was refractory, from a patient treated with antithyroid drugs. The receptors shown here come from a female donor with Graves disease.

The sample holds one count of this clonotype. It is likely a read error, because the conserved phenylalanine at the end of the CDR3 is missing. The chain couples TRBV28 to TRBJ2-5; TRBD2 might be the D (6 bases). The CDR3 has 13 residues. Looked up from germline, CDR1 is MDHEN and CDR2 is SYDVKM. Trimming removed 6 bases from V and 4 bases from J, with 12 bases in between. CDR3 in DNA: TGTGCCAGCAGCTTAGGAGGGATAGAGACCCAGTACCTC. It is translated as CASSLGGIETQYL.

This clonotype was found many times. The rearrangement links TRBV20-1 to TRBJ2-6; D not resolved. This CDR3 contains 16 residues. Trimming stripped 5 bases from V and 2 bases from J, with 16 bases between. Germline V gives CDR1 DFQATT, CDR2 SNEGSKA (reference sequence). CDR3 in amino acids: CSAALGGKAGANVLTF. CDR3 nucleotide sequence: TGCAGTGCTGCGCTGGGTGGGAAGGCTGGGGCCAACGTCCTGACTTTC.

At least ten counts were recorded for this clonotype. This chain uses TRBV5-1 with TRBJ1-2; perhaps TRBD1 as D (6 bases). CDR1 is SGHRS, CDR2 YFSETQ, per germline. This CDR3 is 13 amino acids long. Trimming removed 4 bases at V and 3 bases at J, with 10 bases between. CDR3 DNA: TGCGCCAGCAGCGCGGACAGCTACTATGGCTACACCTTC. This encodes CASSADSYYGYTF.

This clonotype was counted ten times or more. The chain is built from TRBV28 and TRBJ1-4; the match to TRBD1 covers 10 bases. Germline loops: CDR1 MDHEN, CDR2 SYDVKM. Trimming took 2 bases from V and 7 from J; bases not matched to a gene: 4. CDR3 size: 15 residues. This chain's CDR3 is CASSLGTGVGEKLFF. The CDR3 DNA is TGTGCCAGCAGTTTAGGGACAGGGGTTGGTGAAAAACTGTTTTTT.

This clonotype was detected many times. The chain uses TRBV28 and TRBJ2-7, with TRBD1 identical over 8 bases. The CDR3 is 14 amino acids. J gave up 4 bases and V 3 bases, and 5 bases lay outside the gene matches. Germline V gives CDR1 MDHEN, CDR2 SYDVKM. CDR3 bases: TGTGCCAGCAGTTTCGGACAGGGCTGGTACGAGCAGTACTTC. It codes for CASSFGQGWYEQYF.

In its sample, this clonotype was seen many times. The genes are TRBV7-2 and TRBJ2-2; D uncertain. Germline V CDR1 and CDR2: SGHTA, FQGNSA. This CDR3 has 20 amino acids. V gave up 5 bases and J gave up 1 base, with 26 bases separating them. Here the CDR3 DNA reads TGTGCCAGCAGCCCACGGATGGGTTTTGTGCGAGGCATGAACACCGGGGAGCTGTTTTTT. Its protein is CASSPRMGFVRGMNTGELFF.

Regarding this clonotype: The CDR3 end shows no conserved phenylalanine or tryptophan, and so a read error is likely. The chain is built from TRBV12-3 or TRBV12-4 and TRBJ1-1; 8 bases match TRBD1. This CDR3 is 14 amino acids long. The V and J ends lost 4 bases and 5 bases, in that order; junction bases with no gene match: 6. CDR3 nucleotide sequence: TGTGCCAGCAGTTCAGACAGGGGTGGAACTGAAGCTTTCTGT. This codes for CASSSDRGGTEAFC.

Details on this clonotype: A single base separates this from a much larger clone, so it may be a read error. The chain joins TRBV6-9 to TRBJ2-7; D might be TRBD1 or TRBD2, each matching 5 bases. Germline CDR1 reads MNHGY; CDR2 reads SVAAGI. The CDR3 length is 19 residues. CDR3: CPSTPRGTRARFISYEQYF. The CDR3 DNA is TGTCCCAGCACGCCGAGGGGAACCCGGGCGAGATTCATTTCCTACGAGCAGTACTTC.

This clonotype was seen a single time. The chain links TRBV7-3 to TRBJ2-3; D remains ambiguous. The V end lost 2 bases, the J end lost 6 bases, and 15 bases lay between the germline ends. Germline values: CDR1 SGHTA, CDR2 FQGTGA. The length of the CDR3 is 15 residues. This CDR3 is CASSLSPARVDTQYF. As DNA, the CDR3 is TGTGCCAGCAGCTTATCCCCAGCACGGGTGGATACGCAGTATTTT. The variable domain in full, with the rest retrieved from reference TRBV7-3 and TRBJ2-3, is GAGVSQTPSNKVTEKGKYVELRCDPISGHTALYWYRQSLGQGPEFLIYFQGTGAADDSGLPNDRFFAVRPEGSVSTLKIQRTERGDSAVYLCASSLSPARVDTQYFGPGTRLTVL.

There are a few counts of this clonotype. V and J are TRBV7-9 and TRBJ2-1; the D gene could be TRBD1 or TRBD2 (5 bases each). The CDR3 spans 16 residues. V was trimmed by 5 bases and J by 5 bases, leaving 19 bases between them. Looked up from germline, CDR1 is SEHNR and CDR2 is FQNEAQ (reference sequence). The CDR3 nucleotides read TGTGCCAGCAGCCCTCCGGGACCCTTACTAAACAATGAGCAGTTCTTC. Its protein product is CASSPPGPLLNNEQFF.

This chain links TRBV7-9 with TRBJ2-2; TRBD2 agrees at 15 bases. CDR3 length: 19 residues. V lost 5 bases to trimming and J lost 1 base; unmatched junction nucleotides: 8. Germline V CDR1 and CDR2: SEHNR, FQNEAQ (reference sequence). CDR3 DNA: TGTGCCAGCAGCGATCACAGGGGACTAGCGGGAGGGAACACCGGGGAGCTGTTTTTT. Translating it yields CASSDHRGLAGGNTGELFF.

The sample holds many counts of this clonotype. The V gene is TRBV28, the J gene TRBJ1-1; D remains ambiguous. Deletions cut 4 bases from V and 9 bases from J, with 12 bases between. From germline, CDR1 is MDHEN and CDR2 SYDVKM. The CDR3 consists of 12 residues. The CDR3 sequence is CASSSRIAQAFF. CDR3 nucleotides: TGTGCCAGCAGTTCCAGAATCGCCCAAGCTTTCTTT. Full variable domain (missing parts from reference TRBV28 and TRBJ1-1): DVKVTQSSRYLVKRTGEKVFLECVQDMDHENMFWYRQDPGLGLRLIYFSYDVKMKEKGDIPEGYSVSREKKERFSLILESASTNQTSMYLCASSSRIAQAFFGQGTRLTVV.

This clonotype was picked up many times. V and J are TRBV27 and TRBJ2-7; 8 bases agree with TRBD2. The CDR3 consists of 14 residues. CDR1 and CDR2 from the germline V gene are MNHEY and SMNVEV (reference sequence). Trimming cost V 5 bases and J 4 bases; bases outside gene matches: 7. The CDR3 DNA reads TGTGCCAGCAGTCCGCGGGAGGATTTGTACGAGCAGTACTTC. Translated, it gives CASSPREDLYEQYF.

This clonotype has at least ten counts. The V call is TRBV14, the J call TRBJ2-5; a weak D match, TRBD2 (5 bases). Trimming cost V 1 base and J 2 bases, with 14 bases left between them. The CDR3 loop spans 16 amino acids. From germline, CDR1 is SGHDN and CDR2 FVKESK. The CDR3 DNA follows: TGTGCCAGCAGCCAAGTATATTCTCCGGGGCAAGAGACCCAGTACTTC. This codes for CASSQVYSPGQETQYF.

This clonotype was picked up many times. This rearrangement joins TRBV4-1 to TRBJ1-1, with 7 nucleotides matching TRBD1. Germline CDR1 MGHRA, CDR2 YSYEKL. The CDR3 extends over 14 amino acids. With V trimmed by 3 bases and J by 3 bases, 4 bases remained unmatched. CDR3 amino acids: CASSHGTADTEAFF. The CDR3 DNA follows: TGCGCCAGCAGCCATGGGACAGCCGACACTGAAGCTTTCTTT.

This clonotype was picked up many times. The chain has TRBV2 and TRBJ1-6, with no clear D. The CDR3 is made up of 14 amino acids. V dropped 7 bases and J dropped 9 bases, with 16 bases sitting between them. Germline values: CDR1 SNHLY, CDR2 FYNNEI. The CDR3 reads CASMLDIGGSPLHF. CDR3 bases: TGTGCCAGCATGCTAGACATCGGCGGTTCACCCCTCCACTTT.

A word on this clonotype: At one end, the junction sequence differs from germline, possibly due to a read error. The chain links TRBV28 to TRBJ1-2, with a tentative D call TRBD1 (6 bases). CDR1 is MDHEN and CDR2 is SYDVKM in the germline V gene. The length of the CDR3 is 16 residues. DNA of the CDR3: TGTGCCGGCAGTCCCCGGGGCGCGGGGGCATTGTATGGCTACACCTTC. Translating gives CAGSPRGAGALYGYTF.

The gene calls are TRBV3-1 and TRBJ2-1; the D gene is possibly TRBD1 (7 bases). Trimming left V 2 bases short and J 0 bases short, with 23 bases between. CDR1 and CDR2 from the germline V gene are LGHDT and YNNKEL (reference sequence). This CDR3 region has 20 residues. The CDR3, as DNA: TGTGCCAGCAGCCAACCGGTCCGGGACAGCGGGCAGAGCTCCTACAATGAGCAGTTCTTC. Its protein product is CASSQPVRDSGQSSYNEQFF.

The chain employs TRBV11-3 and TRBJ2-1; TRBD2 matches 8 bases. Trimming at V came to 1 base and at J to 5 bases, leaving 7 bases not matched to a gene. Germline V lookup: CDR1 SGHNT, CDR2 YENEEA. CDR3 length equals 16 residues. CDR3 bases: TGTGCCAGCAGCTTAGTTCACGGGAGGGGAGACAATGAGCAGTTCTTC. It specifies CASSLVHGRGDNEQFF. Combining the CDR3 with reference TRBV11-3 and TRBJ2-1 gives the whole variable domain EAGVVQSPRYKIIEKKQPVAFWCNPISGHNTLYWYLQNLGQGPELLIRYENEEAVDDSQLPKDRFSAERLKGVDSTLKIQPAELGDSAVYLCASSLVHGRGDNEQFFGPGTRLTVL.

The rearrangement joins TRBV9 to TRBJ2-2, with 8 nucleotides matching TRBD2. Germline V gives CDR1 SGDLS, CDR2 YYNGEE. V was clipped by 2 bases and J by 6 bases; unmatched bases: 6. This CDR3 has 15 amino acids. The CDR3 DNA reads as TGTGCCAGCAGCGTGGGGACTAGTATGCCCGGGGAGCTGTTTTTT. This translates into CASSVGTSMPGELFF. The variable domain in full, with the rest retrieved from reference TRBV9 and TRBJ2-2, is DSGVTQTPKHLITATGQRVTLRCSPRSGDLSVYWYQQSLDQGLQFLIQYYNGEERAKGNILERFSAQQFPDLHSELNLSSLELGDSALYFCASSVGTSMPGELFFGEGSRLTVL.

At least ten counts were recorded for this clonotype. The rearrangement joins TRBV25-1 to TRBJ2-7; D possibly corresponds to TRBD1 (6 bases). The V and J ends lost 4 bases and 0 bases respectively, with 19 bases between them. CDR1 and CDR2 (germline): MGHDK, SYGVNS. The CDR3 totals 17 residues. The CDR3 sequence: CASSADWTARSSYEQYF. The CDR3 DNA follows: TGTGCCAGCAGTGCGGATTGGACAGCCCGAAGCTCCTACGAGCAGTACTTC.

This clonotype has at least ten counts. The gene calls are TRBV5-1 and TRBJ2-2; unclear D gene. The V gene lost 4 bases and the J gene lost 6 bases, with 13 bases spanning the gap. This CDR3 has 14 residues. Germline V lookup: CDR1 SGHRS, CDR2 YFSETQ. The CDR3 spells CASSLTPTPGELFF. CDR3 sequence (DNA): TGCGCCAGCAGCCTAACCCCCACGCCCGGGGAGCTGTTTTTT.

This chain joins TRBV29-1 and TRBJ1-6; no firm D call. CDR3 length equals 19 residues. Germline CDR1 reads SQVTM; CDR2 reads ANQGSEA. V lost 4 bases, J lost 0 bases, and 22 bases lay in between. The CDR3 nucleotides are TGCAGCGTTGGTTCGGTAGAGCCCACAGAGGACTCCTATAATTCACCCCTCCACTTT. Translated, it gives CSVGSVEPTEDSYNSPLHF. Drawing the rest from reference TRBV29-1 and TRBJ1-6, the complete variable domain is SAVISQKPSRDICQRGTSLTIQCQVDSQVTMMFWYRQQPGQSLTLIATANQGSEATYESGFVIDKFPISRPNLTFSTLTVSNMSPEDSSIYLCSVGSVEPTEDSYNSPLHFGNGTRLTVT.

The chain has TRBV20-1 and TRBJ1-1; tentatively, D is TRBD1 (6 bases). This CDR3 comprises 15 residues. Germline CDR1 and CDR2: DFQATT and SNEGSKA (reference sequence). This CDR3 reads CSAPTLIRGNTEAFF. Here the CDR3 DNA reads TGCAGCGCCCCTACCTTAATCAGGGGGAACACTGAAGCTTTCTTT.

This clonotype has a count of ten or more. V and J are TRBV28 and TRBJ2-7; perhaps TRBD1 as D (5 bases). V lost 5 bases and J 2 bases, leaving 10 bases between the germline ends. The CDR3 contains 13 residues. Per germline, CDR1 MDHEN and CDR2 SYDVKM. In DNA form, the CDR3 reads TGTGCCAGCAGTCCTACAGGTCCCTACGAGCAGTACTTC. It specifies CASSPTGPYEQYF. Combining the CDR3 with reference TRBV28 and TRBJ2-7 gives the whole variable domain DVKVTQSSRYLVKRTGEKVFLECVQDMDHENMFWYRQDPGLGLRLIYFSYDVKMKEKGDIPEGYSVSREKKERFSLILESASTNQTSMYLCASSPTGPYEQYFGPGTRLTVT.

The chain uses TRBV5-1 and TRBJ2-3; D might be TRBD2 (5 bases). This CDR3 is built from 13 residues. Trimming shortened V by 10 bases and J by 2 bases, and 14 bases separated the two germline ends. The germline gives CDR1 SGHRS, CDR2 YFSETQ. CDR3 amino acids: CASTRPNTDTQYF. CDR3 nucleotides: TGCGCCTCCACTAGGCCAAACACAGATACGCAGTATTTT.

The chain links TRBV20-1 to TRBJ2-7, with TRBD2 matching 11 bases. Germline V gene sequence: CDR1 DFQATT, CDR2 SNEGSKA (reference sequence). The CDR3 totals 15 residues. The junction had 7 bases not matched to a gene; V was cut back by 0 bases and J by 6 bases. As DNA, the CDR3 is TGCAGTGCTAGAGATCGAACTAGCGGGAGATCCGAGCAGTACTTC. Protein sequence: CSARDRTSGRSEQYF.

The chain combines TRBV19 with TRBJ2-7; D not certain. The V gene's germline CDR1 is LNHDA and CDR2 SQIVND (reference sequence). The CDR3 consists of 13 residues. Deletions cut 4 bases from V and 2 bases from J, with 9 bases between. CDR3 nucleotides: TGTGCCAGTAGTAATGCACAAACCTACGAGCAGTACTTC. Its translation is CASSNAQTYEQYF.

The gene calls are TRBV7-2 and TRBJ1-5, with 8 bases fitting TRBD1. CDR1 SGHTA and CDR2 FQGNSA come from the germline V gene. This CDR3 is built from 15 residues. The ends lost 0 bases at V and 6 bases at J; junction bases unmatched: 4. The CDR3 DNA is TGTGCCAGCAGCTTAGCGCAACAGGGGGTTCAGCCCCAGCATTTT. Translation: CASSLAQQGVQPQHF.

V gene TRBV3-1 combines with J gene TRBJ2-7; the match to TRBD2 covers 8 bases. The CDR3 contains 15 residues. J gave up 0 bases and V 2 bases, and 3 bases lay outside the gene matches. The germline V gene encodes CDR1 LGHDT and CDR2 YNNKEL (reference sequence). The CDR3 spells CASSQPLAGSYEQYF. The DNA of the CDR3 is TGTGCCAGCAGCCAACCTCTAGCGGGCTCCTACGAGCAGTACTTC.

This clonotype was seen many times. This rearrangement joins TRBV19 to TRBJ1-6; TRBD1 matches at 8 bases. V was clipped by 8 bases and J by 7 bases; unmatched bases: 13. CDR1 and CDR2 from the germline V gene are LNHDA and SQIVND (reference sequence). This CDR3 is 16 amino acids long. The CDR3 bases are TGTGCCAGTGGGGACAGGCAGAGCGGTCCAAATTCACCCCTCCACTTT. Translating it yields CASGDRQSGPNSPLHF. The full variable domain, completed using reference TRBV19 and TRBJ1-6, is DGGITQSPKYLFRKEGQNVTLSCEQNLNHDAMYWYRQDPGQGLRLIYYSQIVNDFQKGDIAEGYSVSREKKESFPLTVTSAQKNPTAFYLCASGDRQSGPNSPLHFGNGTRLTVT.

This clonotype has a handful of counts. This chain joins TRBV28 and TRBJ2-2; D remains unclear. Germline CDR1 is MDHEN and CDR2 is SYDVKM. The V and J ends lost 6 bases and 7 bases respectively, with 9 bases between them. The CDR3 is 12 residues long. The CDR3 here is CASSPPYGELFF. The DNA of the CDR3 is TGTGCCAGCAGCCCCCCATACGGGGAGCTGTTTTTT. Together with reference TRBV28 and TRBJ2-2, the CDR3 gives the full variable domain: DVKVTQSSRYLVKRTGEKVFLECVQDMDHENMFWYRQDPGLGLRLIYFSYDVKMKEKGDIPEGYSVSREKKERFSLILESASTNQTSMYLCASSPPYGELFFGEGSRLTVL.